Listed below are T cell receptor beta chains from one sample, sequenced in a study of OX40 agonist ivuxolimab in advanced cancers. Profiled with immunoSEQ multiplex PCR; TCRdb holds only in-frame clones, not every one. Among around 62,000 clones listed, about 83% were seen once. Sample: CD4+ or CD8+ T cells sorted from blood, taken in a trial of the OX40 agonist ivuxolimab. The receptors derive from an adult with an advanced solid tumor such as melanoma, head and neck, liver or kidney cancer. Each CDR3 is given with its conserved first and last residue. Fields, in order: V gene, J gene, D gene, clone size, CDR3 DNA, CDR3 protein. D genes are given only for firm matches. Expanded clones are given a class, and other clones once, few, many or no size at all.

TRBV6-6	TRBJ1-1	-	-	TGTGCCAGCAGTTACAGCAGGGCTTCTGAAGCTTTCTTT	CASSYSRASEAFF
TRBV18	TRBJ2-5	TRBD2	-	TGTGCCAGCTCACCGCAGCGGGGCGGTGAGACCCAGTACTTC	CASSPQRGGETQYF
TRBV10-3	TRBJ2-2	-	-	TGTGCCATCAGTAGCAGGGAACCCGGGGAGCTGTTTTTT	CAISSREPGELFF
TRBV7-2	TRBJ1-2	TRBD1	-	TGTGCCAGCAGCCCCATTCCGGGACAGGGGGCGGGTGGCTACACCTTC	CASSPIPGQGAGGYTF
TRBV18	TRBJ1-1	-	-	TGTGCCAGCTCCGAAGATCGGACTGAAGCTTTCTTT	CASSEDRTEAFF
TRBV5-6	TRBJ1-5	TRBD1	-	TGTGCCAGCAGCTTGGCCTCGGACAGGTTCCAGGGCAATCAGCCCCAGCATTTT	CASSLASDRFQGNQPQHF
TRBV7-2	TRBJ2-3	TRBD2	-	TGTGCCAGCAGCTTAACGGGGGGGCCAGATACGCAGTATTTT	CASSLTGGPDTQYF
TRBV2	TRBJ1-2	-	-	TGTGCCAGCAGTGGACAGATCAACTATGGCTACACCTTC	CASSGQINYGYTF
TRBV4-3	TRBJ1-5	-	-	TGCGCCAGCAGCCAAGGGACAGTCAATCAGCCCCAGCATTTT	CASSQGTVNQPQHF
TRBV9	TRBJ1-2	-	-	TGTGCCAGCAGCGCGGCCGGGACGACGGCCCGGGCGAAGGGCTACACCTTC	CASSAAGTTARAKGYTF
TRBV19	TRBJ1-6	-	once	TGTGCCAGTAGCCCCCAGGGGCGGATGGATTCACCCCTCCACTTT	CASSPQGRMDSPLHF
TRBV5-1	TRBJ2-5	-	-	TGCGCCAGCAGCTCCAGGGGCGGGGAGACCCAGTACTTC	CASSSRGGETQYF
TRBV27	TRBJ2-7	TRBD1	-	TGTGCCAGCAGTCCGCGGACAGGGGGCTTGAACGAGCAGTACTTC	CASSPRTGGLNEQYF
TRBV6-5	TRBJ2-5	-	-	TGTGCCAGCTGGGGAGAGGGCTCGGAGACCCAGTACTTC	CASWGEGSETQYF
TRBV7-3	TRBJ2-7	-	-	TGTGCCAGCAGCTTAACTGGGAACGAGCAGTACTTC	CASSLTGNEQYF
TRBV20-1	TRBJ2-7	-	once	TGCAGTGCCGGCGGAGGGGACGAGCAGTACTTC	CSAGGGDEQYF
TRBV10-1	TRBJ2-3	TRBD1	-	TGCGCCAGCAGTGAGTCGGGGACAGGGAGAGGAGATACGCAGTATTTT	CASSESGTGRGDTQYF
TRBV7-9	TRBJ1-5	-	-	TGTGCCAGCAGCCGAGGACAATATCAGCCCCAGCATTTT	CASSRGQYQPQHF
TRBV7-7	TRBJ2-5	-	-	TGTGCTAGCAGCTCATCCCAGCCAGAGACCCAGTACTTC	CASSSSQPETQYF
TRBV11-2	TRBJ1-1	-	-	TGTGCCAGCAGCCCACTCGGCGGCAGGGTGCGGACTGAAGCTTTCTTT	CASSPLGGRVRTEAFF
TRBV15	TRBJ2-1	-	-	TGTGCCACCAGCAGAGTTGGGGTAATCGGTGAGCAGTTCTTC	CATSRVGVIGEQFF
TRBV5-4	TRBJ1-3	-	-	TGTGCCAGCAGCCCACGCAGTGGAAACACCATATATTTT	CASSPRSGNTIYF
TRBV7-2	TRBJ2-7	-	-	TGTGCCAGCAGCCGGGACCTAGAGGACGAGCAGTACTTC	CASSRDLEDEQYF
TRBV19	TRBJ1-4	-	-	TGTGCCAGTAGTGGGTCAGAGACAACTAATGAAAAACTGTTTTTT	CASSGSETTNEKLFF
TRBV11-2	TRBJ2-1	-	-	TGTGCCAGCAGCTTAGGCCAGTTTGGGGATGAGCAGTTCTTC	CASSLGQFGDEQFF
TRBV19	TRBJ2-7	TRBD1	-	TGTGCCAGTAGTCCGGGACAGGGCGGCGAGCAGTACTTC	CASSPGQGGEQYF
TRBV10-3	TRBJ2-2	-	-	TGTGCCATCAGTGAGTGGGCCGGGGAGCTGTTTTTT	CAISEWAGELFF
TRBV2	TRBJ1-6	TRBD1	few	TGTGCCAGCAGTGCTACAGGGGGCAATTCACCCCTCCACTTT	CASSATGGNSPLHF
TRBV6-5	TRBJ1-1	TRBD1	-	TGTGCCAGCAGTTCGCCAGACAGGGGAGGAACTGAAGCTTTCTTT	CASSSPDRGGTEAFF
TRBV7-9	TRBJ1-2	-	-	TGTGCCAGCAGCTTAGGGGCTAACTATGGCTACACCTTC	CASSLGANYGYTF
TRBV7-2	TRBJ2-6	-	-	TGTGCCAGCAGCATCGCAAGCTCTGGGGCCAACGTCCTGACTTTC	CASSIASSGANVLTF
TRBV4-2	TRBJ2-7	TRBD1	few	TGTGCCAGCAGCCTAGTCCCGGGACAGCAACTCTCCTACGAGCAGTACTTC	CASSLVPGQQLSYEQYF
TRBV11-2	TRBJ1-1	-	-	TGTGCCAGCAGCTTAATGCGGGACACTGAAGCTTTCTTT	CASSLMRDTEAFF
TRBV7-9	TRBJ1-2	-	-	TGTGCCAGCAGCTTATTGCCAGGGAAGGGAGGGTATGGCTACACCTTC	CASSLLPGKGGYGYTF
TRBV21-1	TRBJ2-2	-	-	TGTGCCGCAGGACAGGGGGACACCGGGGAGCTGTTTTTT	CAAGQGDTGELFF
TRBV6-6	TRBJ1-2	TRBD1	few	TGTGCCAGCCTACAGACTGGACAGGGGACTGGCTACACCTTC	CASLQTGQGTGYTF
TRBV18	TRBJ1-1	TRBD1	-	TGTGCCAGCTCATCACAGGGGGTCGGCTCGACTGAAGCTTTCTTT	CASSSQGVGSTEAFF
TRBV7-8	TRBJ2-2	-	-	TGTGCCAGCAGCGGGGTGGACAGAGTTAGCACCGGGGAGCTGTTTTTT	CASSGVDRVSTGELFF
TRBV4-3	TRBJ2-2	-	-	TGCGCCAGCAGCAAAAAGCGGGCCTGGGGGGAGCTGTTTTTT	CASSKKRAWGELFF
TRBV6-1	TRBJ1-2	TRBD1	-	TGTGCCAGCAGCCAAAACAGGGGGCTGACGGGTGGCTACACCTTC	CASSQNRGLTGGYTF
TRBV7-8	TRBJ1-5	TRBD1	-	TGTGCCAGCAGCTCCTACAGGGGACAGGGGCCCCAGCATTTT	CASSSYRGQGPQHF
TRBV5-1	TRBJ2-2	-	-	TGCGCCAGCAGCTCCGGGCACGGGGAGCTGTTTTTT	CASSSGHGELFF
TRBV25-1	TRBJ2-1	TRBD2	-	TGTGCCAGCATGTCTAGCGGGGGGGGTGAGCAGTTCTTC	CASMSSGGGEQFF
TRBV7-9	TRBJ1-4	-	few	TGTGCCAGCAGTCACACTAAAGAAAAACTGTTTTTT	CASSHTKEKLFF
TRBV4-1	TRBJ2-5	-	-	TGCGCCAGCAGCCAAGTTACCACAGGGGGGGAAGAGACCCAGTACTTC	CASSQVTTGGEETQYF
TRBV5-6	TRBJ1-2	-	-	TGTGCCAGCAGCTTGGTCTTCGAGAGCTACACCTTC	CASSLVFESYTF
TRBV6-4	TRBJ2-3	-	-	TGTGCCAGCAGTGACTACGACGGAACGCAGTATTTT	CASSDYDGTQYF
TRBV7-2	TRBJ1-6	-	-	TGTGCCAGCAGCTTTCGGAGTTCACCCCTCCACTTT	CASSFRSSPLHF
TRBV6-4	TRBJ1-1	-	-	TGTGCCAGCACTCACACTGAAGCTTTCTTT	CASTHTEAFF
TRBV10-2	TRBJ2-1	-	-	TGCGCCAGCAGGTGGGAGGACAATGAGCAGTTCTTC	CASRWEDNEQFF
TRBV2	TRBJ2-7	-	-	TGTGCCAGCAGGGAGGCGGGAGAGCAGTACTTC	CASREAGEQYF
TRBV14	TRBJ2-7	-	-	TGTGCCAGCAGCCAAGCTTCCAGGGGGGCCTACGAGCAGTACTTC	CASSQASRGAYEQYF
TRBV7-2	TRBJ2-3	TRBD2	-	TGTGCCAGCAGCTGGGCCGGGACTAGCTCTAGCACAGATACGCAGTATTTT	CASSWAGTSSSTDTQYF
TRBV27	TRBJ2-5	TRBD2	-	TGTGCCAGCAGTTTATCGGGACTACCAGAGACCCAGTACTTC	CASSLSGLPETQYF
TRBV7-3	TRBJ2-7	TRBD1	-	TGTGCCAGCAGCCTTGGGACAGGGGCTCGCGAGCAGTACTTC	CASSLGTGAREQYF
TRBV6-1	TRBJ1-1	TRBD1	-	TGTGCCAGCAGCCAGGGGGCTGAAGCTTTCTTT	CASSQGAEAFF
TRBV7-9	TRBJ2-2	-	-	TGTGCCAGCCTTTCCGGGGGTACCGGGGAGCTGTTTTTT	CASLSGGTGELFF
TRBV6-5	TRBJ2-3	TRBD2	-	TGTGCCAGCCTTAGATCGGGACTAGCAGGTGATACGCAGTATTTT	CASLRSGLAGDTQYF
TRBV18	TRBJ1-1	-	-	TGTGCCAGCTCACTCTCAGAGGAGAACACTGAAGCTTTCTTT	CASSLSEENTEAFF
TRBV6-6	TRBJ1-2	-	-	TGTGCCAGCAGTTACCCTCAGAGGGCCAAGCGCGGCTACACCTTC	CASSYPQRAKRGYTF